This T cell receptor beta chain was recovered during a study of vaccination effects on CD4 cells after COVID-19. Turning to this clone: What it recognizes is unknown.

This table comes from immunoSEQ multiplex PCR, and its TCRdb copy is limited to in-frame clones, with some not included. The sample holds roughly 64,000 clones, approximately 78% seen once. Culture proceeded for approximately 9 days, and CD4+ T cells were then isolated. The authors exchanged half the medium for IL-2 medium on days 3 and 7. The CDR3 length is 15 residues. Germline CDR1 PRHDT, CDR2 FYEKMQ (reference sequence). V lost 0 bases, J lost 6 bases, and 8 bases stayed unmatched. The rearrangement joins TRBV13 to TRBJ2-7; 7 nucleotides match TRBD2. Here the sequenced sample was CD4+ T cells from PBMCs cultured without peptide, taken before COVID-19 vaccination. The receptor was derived from a human donor who had a prior SARS-CoV-2 infection. CDR3 amino acids: CASSLGPGGYFEQYF. DNA for the CDR3: TGTGCCAGCAGCTTAGGCCCGGGGGGTTACTTCGAGCAGTACTTC.